This is a list of T cell receptor beta chains from one sample in a study of PD-1 blockade in classical Hodgkin lymphoma. Assay used: immunoSEQ multiplex PCR; TCRdb lists only in-frame clones, some missing. The data contain some 100,000 clones, roughly 91% of them singletons. The sample in question was peripheral blood mononuclear cells (PBMCs), obtained before the fourth cycle of nivolumab. The source is a human donor with classical Hodgkin lymphoma. Each CDR3 is given with its conserved first and last residue. A D gene is named only where the DNA matches it firmly.

>-|TRBV19|TRBJ2-1
CASSYLGDLYNEQFF
>TRBD2|TRBV28|TRBJ2-2
CASSPGTSTFVGELFF
>TRBD2|TRBV6-1|TRBJ2-2
CASSEGRGSYTGELFF
>-|TRBV2|TRBJ1-4
CASSEPGQGEKLFF
>TRBD1|TRBV6-5|TRBJ1-1
CASTADRGTEAFF
>-|TRBV5-4|TRBJ2-1
CASSPRGYNEQFF
>-|TRBV28|TRBJ1-1
CASSMEEGWPEAFF
>TRBD1|TRBV4-2|TRBJ2-7
CASSPDPTGAGYEQYF
>-|TRBV30|TRBJ1-2
CAWKLGGNYGYTF
>-|TRBV19|TRBJ1-3
CASNMRAGRSLSGNTIYF
>TRBD2|TRBV2|TRBJ2-1
CASSGRTSGLYNEQFF
>-|TRBV6-1|TRBJ1-6
CASSVVKADPLHF
>-|TRBV12-2|TRBJ2-3
CASRRKTSGHPDTQYF
>TRBD2|TRBV7-8|TRBJ2-3
CASSQRLAGTDTQYF
>-|TRBV19|TRBJ1-1
CASSIDRRGTEAFF
>TRBD1|TRBV4-2|TRBJ1-4
CASSQGQGGEKLFF
>-|TRBV19|TRBJ1-1
CASTSRGELGNTEAFF
>TRBD1|TRBV28|TRBJ2-1
CASSTRDRNYNEQFF
>TRBD2|TRBV7-3|TRBJ2-5
CASSLTSLASGMETQYF
>-|TRBV7-9|TRBJ2-5
CASSLAGGETQYF
>-|TRBV5-1|TRBJ1-2
CASSSSGGVVYGYTF
>-|TRBV5-1|TRBJ2-7
CASSLASSYEQYF
>TRBD2|TRBV5-1|TRBJ2-1
CASSGWSSGGNEQFF
>-|TRBV21-1|TRBJ2-2
CASTTAGARDTGELFF
>-|TRBV2|TRBJ2-3
CASRGGRKDTQYF
>-|TRBV28|TRBJ1-2
CASSSLRVGNNYGYTF
>TRBD2|TRBV4-1|TRBJ2-7
CASSQGASGSGQYF
>TRBD1|TRBV19|TRBJ2-1
CASSLTGRKGNEQFF
>TRBD2|TRBV28|TRBJ2-1
CASSLGLAGLYNEQFF
>-|TRBV2|TRBJ2-7
CARGLASYEQYF
>-|TRBV5-1|TRBJ1-2
CASGDTTNYGYTF
>TRBD1|TRBV5-1|TRBJ2-3
CASSRDRSTDTQYF
>-|TRBV19|TRBJ2-1
CASSPPLGSLIYNEQFF
>TRBD1|TRBV9|TRBJ2-3
CASSVAGGSTDTQYF
>-|TRBV19|TRBJ2-5
CASSIGDPQETQYF
>-|TRBV4-1|TRBJ1-4
CASSQQVNEKLFF
>-|TRBV7-9|TRBJ2-1
CASSLWKGHSNEQFF
>-|TRBV11-3|TRBJ2-2
CASSLVRGELFF
>TRBD1|TRBV10-1|TRBJ2-7
CASSRDRENKQYF
>-|TRBV7-2|TRBJ2-2
CASSLVGPGELFF
>TRBD1|TRBV19|TRBJ1-2
CASSPSTGGESYGYTF
>-|TRBV7-2|TRBJ2-2
CASSLNRGYTGELFF
>-|TRBV19|TRBJ1-5
CASSIVGTGQPQHF
>TRBD1|TRBV18|TRBJ2-5
CASSPDRDRGTQYF
>TRBD1|TRBV2|TRBJ2-7
CASSEGTGYAQYEQYF
>-|TRBV28|TRBJ2-1
CATSSSPNEQFF
>-|TRBV6-5|TRBJ2-7
CASSNPEGSREQYF
>TRBD1|TRBV19|TRBJ1-1
CASRTGNPNTEAFF
>TRBD2|TRBV28|TRBJ2-7
CASSSLSGSGYF
>-|TRBV9|TRBJ2-7
CASSDPPTGTYEQYF
>-|TRBV29-1|TRBJ2-3
CSVGTVGGTQYF